This is a list of T cell receptor beta chains from one sample in a study of cytomegalovirus exposure and HLA in healthy donors. Sequencing used immunoSEQ multiplex PCR; TCRdb keeps in-frame clones, though not all of them. This table holds around 65,000 clones. The sequenced sample consisted of PBMCs. The source of these receptors is a boy aged 5 to 17 in good health and CMV-seronegative. CDR3s include the opening cysteine and the closing phenylalanine or tryptophan. The D gene is left open where the match is weak.

V	J	D	DNA	CDR3
TRBV11-2	TRBJ2-7	.	TGTGCCAGCAGCTTAGACAGAAACTCCTACGAGCAGTACTTC	CASSLDRNSYEQYF
TRBV5-4	TRBJ1-2	TRBD1	TGTGCCAGCAGCTCGGGAAGACAGGGGTGGAAGGGCTACACCTTC	CASSSGRQGWKGYTF
TRBV28	TRBJ1-1	.	TGTGCCAGCAGCCTGGAGGCCCGCGCTGAAGCTTTCTTT	CASSLEARAEAFF
TRBV18	TRBJ1-2	.	TGTGCCAGCTCACCGGGGACAAACTATGGCTACACCTTC	CASSPGTNYGYTF
TRBV6-4	TRBJ2-7	.	TGTGCCAGCAGTGAGAGGCACCACGAGCAGTACTTC	CASSERHHEQYF
TRBV7-2	TRBJ1-2	.	TGTGCCAGCAGCTCCCGACAGTTCTATGGCTACACCTTC	CASSSRQFYGYTF
TRBV7-8	TRBJ2-6	.	TGTGCCAGCAGCTTTAGGCAGGGGTACTCTGGGGCCAACGTCCTGACTTTC	CASSFRQGYSGANVLTF
TRBV29-1	TRBJ2-3	.	TGCAGCGTAGGGGGCGGGGGGTTAACAGATACGCAGTATTTT	CSVGGGGLTDTQYF
TRBV28	TRBJ1-1	.	TGTGCCAGCAGTTCTGGGCTCACTGAAGCTTTCTTT	CASSSGLTEAFF
TRBV14	TRBJ1-1	.	TGTGCCAGCACCCCGATGGGCTATGAAGCTTTCTTT	CASTPMGYEAFF
TRBV12-5	TRBJ1-1	.	TGTGCTAGTGGTAACGGAGTAAGGAACACTGAAGCTTTCTTT	CASGNGVRNTEAFF
TRBV7-6	TRBJ2-5	.	TGTGCCAGCAGCTTATTGGGGCAGGTCCAAGAGACCCAGTACTTC	CASSLLGQVQETQYF
TRBV2	TRBJ2-2	TRBD2	TGTGCCAGCAGTGACGGACTAGCGGGGAACACCGGGGAGCTGTTTTTT	CASSDGLAGNTGELFF
TRBV13	TRBJ1-2	.	TGTGCCAGCAGCTCACCCGACGACAGAATCTATGGCTACACCTTC	CASSSPDDRIYGYTF
TRBV19	TRBJ1-1	TRBD1	TGTGCCAGTAGTATAGTTGGGGGACAGTATGAAGCTTTCTTT	CASSIVGGQYEAFF
TRBV6-1	TRBJ1-1	.	TGTGCCAGCAGTGGGAGCGGACCGACTGCCAAAGCTTTCTTT	CASSGSGPTAKAFF
TRBV10-3	TRBJ2-6	TRBD2	TGTGCCATCAGTGAGTTTAGCGGGAGGGCTGGGGCCAACGTCCTGACTTTC	CAISEFSGRAGANVLTF
TRBV6-5	TRBJ1-1	.	TGTGCCAGCAGAGACAGCATGAACACTGAAGCTTTCTTT	CASRDSMNTEAFF
TRBV9	TRBJ1-1	.	TGTGCCAGCAGCTCCCCCCCCGCGGGAGCCTCCACTGAAGCTTTCTTT	CASSSPPAGASTEAFF
TRBV9	TRBJ1-1	.	TGTGCCAGCAGCGTACCGGTGAACACTGAAGCTTTCTTT	CASSVPVNTEAFF
TRBV2	TRBJ2-1	.	TGTGCCAGCAGTGAATTAGTCGGGGATGAGCAGTTCTTC	CASSELVGDEQFF
TRBV19	TRBJ1-5	TRBD1	TGTGCCAGTAGTGGGACAGTTAGCAATCAGCCCCAGCATTTT	CASSGTVSNQPQHF
TRBV11-2	TRBJ1-1	TRBD1	TGTGCCAGCAGCTTGGACAGGGAGAACACTGAAGCTTTCTTT	CASSLDRENTEAFF
TRBV19	TRBJ2-1	TRBD2	TGTGCCAGTAGGACTAGCGGGGTTAACAATGAGCAGTTCTTC	CASRTSGVNNEQFF
TRBV6-5	TRBJ2-7	TRBD2	TGTGCCAGCACCACAAAAGCGGGGGCCAGGGAGCAGTACTTC	CASTTKAGAREQYF
TRBV18	TRBJ2-1	TRBD2	TGTGCCAGCTCACCTCGCCCTAGCGGGGGGCCTTCGGGTAATGAGCAGTTCTTC	CASSPRPSGGPSGNEQFF
TRBV29-1	TRBJ2-7	TRBD1	TGCAGCGTCTCCAATCGGGACAGCCCCTACGAGCAGTACTTC	CSVSNRDSPYEQYF
TRBV9	TRBJ2-5	.	TGTGCCAGCAGCGTAGGTCTCGCCGGGACCCAGTACTTC	CASSVGLAGTQYF
TRBV7-6	TRBJ2-7	TRBD2	TGTGCCAGCAGCCAACAGCTCCCGGGACTAGCGGGGGGCCGGGGCTCCTACGAGCAGTACTTC	CASSQQLPGLAGGRGSYEQYF
TRBV4-1	TRBJ1-1	.	TGCGCCAGCAGCGATTTCAGCCGGGGGTATGACACTGAAGCTTTCTTT	CASSDFSRGYDTEAFF
TRBV7-6	TRBJ2-3	TRBD2	TGTGCCAGCAGCTTAGCAACGGGGGGGGCAACAGATACGCAGTATTTT	CASSLATGGATDTQYF
TRBV4-1	TRBJ2-1	TRBD2	TGCGCCAGCAGCCAAGATCCCCCAGGGGAGGTTAGCGGGAGTCATGCTGAGCAGTTCTTC	CASSQDPPGEVSGSHAEQFF
TRBV4-1	TRBJ1-1	.	TGCGCCAGCAGCCAAGCCCAGGGTACGAACACTGAAGCTTTCTTT	CASSQAQGTNTEAFF
TRBV5-1	TRBJ1-1	TRBD1	TGCGCCAGCAGCCGGGACAGTCCGGACCTTGAAGCTTTCTTT	CASSRDSPDLEAFF
TRBV9	TRBJ2-3	TRBD2	TGTGCCAGCAGCGTACTGGCGGGAGCCAGCACAGATACGCAGTATTTT	CASSVLAGASTDTQYF
TRBV2	TRBJ2-7	.	TGTGCCAGCAGGACCCTAGAGGGAGACCGAACCTACGAGCAGTACTTC	CASRTLEGDRTYEQYF
TRBV4-2	TRBJ2-6	TRBD1	TGTGCCAGCAGCCCGTCACAGGGGGCGTCAGCTGGGGCCAACGTCCTGACTTTC	CASSPSQGASAGANVLTF
TRBV10-3	TRBJ2-3	TRBD2	TGTGCCATCAGGGCTAGCGGGAGGGATTGGGGAGATACGCAGTATTTT	CAIRASGRDWGDTQYF
TRBV6-1	TRBJ2-7	TRBD2	TGTGCCAGCAGATTAGCGGGAGCCTACGAGCAGTACTTC	CASRLAGAYEQYF
TRBV5-4	TRBJ2-7	TRBD2	TGTGCCAGCAGCATCGCCGGGACTAGCGGATCCTACGAGCAGTACTTC	CASSIAGTSGSYEQYF
TRBV5-1	TRBJ2-2	.	TGCGCCAGCAGCTTGACCGCAGGGACCGGGGAGCTGTTTTTT	CASSLTAGTGELFF
TRBV30	TRBJ1-4	TRBD1	TGTGCCTGGAGTGTCACACAGGGGGCTATTGAAAAACTGTTTTTT	CAWSVTQGAIEKLFF
TRBV19	TRBJ2-5	TRBD2	TGTGCCAGTAGTATGGAGCGGGGGGCCGCATTTCAAGAGACCCAGTACTTC	CASSMERGAAFQETQYF
TRBV10-2	TRBJ1-4	.	TGCGCCAGCAGTGATAGTGAAAAACTGTTTTTT	CASSDSEKLFF
TRBV7-2	TRBJ1-6	TRBD1	TGTGCCAGCAGCTCAAGCGACAGGGGAGGATTCTCACCCCTCCACTTT	CASSSSDRGGFSPLHF
TRBV6-1	TRBJ2-2	.	TGTGCCAGCACTTGGGCCACCCGGGGCACCGGGGAGCTGTTTTTT	CASTWATRGTGELFF